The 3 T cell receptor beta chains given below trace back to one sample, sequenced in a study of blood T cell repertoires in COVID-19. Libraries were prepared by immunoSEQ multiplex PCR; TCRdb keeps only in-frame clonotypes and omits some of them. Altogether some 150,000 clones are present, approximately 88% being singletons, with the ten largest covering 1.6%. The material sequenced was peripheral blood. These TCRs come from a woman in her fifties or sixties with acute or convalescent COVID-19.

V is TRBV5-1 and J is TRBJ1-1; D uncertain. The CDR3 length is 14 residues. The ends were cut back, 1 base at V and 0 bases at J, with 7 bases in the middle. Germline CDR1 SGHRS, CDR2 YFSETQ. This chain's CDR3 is CASSLYGVNTEAFF. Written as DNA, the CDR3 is TGCGCCAGCAGCTTGTACGGAGTGAACACTGAAGCTTTCTTT.

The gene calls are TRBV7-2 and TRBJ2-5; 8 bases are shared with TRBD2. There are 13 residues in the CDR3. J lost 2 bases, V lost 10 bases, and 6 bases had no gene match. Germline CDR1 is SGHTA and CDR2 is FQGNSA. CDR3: CATTGGLQETQYF. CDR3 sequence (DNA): TGTGCCACCACGGGAGGGCTACAAGAGACCCAGTACTTC.

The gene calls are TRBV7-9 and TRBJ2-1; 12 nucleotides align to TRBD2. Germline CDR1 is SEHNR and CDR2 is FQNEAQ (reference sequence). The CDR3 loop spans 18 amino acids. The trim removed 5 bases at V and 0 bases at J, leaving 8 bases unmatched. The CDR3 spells CASSGGLAGGSSYNEQFF. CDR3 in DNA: TGTGCCAGCAGCGGCGGGCTAGCGGGAGGGAGCTCCTACAATGAGCAGTTCTTC.